This TCR beta chain was sequenced for a study of siplizumab effects on memory and regulatory T cells. Study-wide points: No assignable naive or memory phenotype existed for roughly 75-97% of proliferating CD4+ or CD8+ clones. In unstimulated cells, naive T cells appeared more diverse than memory T cells and seemed major alloresponse contributors. Alloreactive sequences traceable to unstimulated CD4+ memory cells declined significantly under siplizumab. Mean Treg-derived proportions of mappable alloreactive CD4+ clones were less than 75% for siplizumab and 25% to 30% for controls.

The CDR3 runs to 13 residues. The V and J ends lost 5 bases and 13 bases respectively, with 20 bases between them. Germline V gene data show CDR1 as SEHNR and CDR2 as FQNEAQ (reference sequence). Profiled with immunoSEQ multiplex PCR; TCRdb holds only in-frame clones, not every one. The sample includes about 110,000 clones, 90% to 95% of them seen just once. A word on this clone: Its cognate antigen is unknown.

This TCR derives from a human donor in good health. Specimen: Tregs sorted from blood. The rearrangement joins TRBV7-9 to TRBJ2-5; D is possibly TRBD1 (6 bases). The CDR3 bases are TGTGCCAGCAGCCCCCCCCAAGGGCAGGGGTTGTACTTC. It codes for CASSPPQGQGLYF.